This TCR beta chain was identified in a study of T cell changes during pregnancy in multiple sclerosis. The germline gives CDR1 SGHAT, CDR2 FQNNGV. The germline V and J ends were trimmed by 7 bases and 7 bases, with 26 bases remaining between them. The length of the CDR3 is 17 residues. Here immunoSEQ multiplex PCR was the method, and the copy in TCRdb shows in-frame clones only, minus some. The sample shows around 68,000 clones, about nine tenths of them seen only once. The sequences come from peripheral blood, collected in the third trimester of pregnancy. This clonotype was obtained from a female donor with multiple sclerosis, enrolled in a pregnancy study. The chain uses TRBV11-2 and TRBJ2-1; weak D call: TRBD2 (6 bases). CDR3 DNA sequence: TGTGCCAGCAACCCCGGGAGTCTGAGCGGAAAAGGGAATGAGCAGTTCTTC. This sequence encodes CASNPGSLSGKGNEQFF.